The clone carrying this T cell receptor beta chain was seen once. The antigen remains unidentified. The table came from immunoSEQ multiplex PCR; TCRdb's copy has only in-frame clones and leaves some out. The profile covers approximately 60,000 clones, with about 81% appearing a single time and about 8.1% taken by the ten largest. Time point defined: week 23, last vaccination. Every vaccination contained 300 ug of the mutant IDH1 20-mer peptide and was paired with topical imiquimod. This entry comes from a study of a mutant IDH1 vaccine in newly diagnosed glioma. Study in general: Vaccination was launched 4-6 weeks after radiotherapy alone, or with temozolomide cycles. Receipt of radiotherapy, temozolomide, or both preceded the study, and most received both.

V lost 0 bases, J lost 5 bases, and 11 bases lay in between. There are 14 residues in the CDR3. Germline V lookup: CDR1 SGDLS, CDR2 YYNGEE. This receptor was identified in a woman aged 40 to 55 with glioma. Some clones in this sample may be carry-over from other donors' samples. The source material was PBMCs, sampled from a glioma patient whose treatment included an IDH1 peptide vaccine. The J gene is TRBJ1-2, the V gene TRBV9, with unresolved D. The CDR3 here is CASSVGPTGYGYTF. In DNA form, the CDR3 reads TGTGCCAGCAGCGTAGGCCCGACCGGGTATGGCTACACCTTC.